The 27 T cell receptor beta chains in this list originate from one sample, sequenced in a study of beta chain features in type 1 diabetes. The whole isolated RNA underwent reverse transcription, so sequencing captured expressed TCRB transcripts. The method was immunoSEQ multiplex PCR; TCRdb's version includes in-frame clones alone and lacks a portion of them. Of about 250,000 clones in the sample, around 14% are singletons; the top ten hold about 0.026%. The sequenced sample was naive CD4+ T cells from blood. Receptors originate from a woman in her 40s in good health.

The CDR3 sequence: CASSLGGEQYF. In DNA, the CDR3 is TGTGCCAGCAGTTTGGGGGGCGAGCAGTACTTC. This chain links TRBV28 with TRBJ2-7, with a possible D match to TRBD2 (6 bases). Germline CDR1 reads MDHEN; CDR2 reads SYDVKM. This CDR3 is built from 11 residues. V was pared by 3 bases and J by 6 bases, with 6 bases between.

CDR3 DNA: TGTGCCAGCAGCCAACCGGGACTCCAGTACGAGCAGTACTTC. It specifies CASSQPGLQYEQYF. The rearrangement joins TRBV7-9 to TRBJ2-7, with a possible D match to TRBD2 (6 bases). The V and J ends lost 5 bases and 4 bases respectively, with 15 bases between them. Germline V gives CDR1 SEHNR, CDR2 FQNEAQ (reference sequence). The CDR3 consists of 14 residues. Based on the CDR3 plus reference TRBV7-9 and TRBJ2-7, the full variable domain is DTGVSQNPRHKITKRGQNVTFRCDPISEHNRLYWYRQTLGQGPEFLTYFQNEAQLEKSRLLSDRFSAERPKGSFSTLEIQRTEQGDSAMYLCASSQPGLQYEQYFGPGTRLTVT.

CDR3 protein: CASSVDGASNQPQHF. In DNA form, the CDR3 reads TGTGCCAGCAGCGTAGATGGGGCAAGCAATCAGCCCCAGCATTTT. The chain is built from TRBV9 and TRBJ1-5; possible D gene TRBD1, 5 bases. CDR1 and CDR2 (germline): SGDLS, YYNGEE. The CDR3 loop spans 15 amino acids. Trimming removed 0 bases from V and 1 base from J, with 8 bases in between. Using reference TRBV9 and TRBJ1-5 for the parts outside the CDR3, the full variable domain is DSGVTQTPKHLITATGQRVTLRCSPRSGDLSVYWYQQSLDQGLQFLIQYYNGEERAKGNILERFSAQQFPDLHSELNLSSLELGDSALYFCASSVDGASNQPQHFGDGTRLSIL.

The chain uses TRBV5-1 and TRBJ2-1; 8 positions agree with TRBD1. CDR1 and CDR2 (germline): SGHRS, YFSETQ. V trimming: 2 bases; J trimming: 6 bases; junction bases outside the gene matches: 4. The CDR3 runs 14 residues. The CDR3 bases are TGCGCCAGCAGCTTTGACCAGGGGGCCAATGAGCAGTTCTTC. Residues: CASSFDQGANEQFF.

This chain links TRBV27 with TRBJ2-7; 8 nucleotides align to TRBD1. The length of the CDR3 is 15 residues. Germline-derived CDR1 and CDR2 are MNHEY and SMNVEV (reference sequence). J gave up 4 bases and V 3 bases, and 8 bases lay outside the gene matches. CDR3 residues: CASSFSDRVSYEQYF. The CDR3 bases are TGTGCCAGCAGTTTCTCGGACAGGGTATCTTACGAGCAGTACTTC.

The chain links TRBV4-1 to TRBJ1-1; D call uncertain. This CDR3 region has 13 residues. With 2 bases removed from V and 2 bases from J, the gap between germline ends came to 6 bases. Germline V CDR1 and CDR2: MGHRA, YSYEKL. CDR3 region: CASSQPPNTEAFF. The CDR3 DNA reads TGCGCCAGCAGCCAACCTCCCAACACTGAAGCTTTCTTT.

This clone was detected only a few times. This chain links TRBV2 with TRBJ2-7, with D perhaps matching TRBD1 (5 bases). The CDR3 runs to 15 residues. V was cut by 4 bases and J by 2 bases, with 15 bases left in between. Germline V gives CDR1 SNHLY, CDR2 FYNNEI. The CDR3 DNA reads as TGTGCCAGCAGTGTAGAGGCAAGGGGAACCTACGAGCAGTACTTC. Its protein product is CASSVEARGTYEQYF.

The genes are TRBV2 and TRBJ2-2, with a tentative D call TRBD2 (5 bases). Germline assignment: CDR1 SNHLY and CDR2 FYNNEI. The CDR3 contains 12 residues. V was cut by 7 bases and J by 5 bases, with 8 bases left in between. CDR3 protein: CASTGWTGELFF. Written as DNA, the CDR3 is TGTGCCAGCACGGGATGGACCGGGGAGCTGTTTTTT.

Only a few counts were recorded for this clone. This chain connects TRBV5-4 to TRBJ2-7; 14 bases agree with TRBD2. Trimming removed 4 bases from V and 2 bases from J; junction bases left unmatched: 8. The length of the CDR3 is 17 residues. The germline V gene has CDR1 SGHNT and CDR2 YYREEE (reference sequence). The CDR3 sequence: CASSPGTSGGRPYEQYF. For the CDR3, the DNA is TGTGCCAGCAGCCCTGGGACTAGCGGGGGCCGACCCTACGAGCAGTACTTC.

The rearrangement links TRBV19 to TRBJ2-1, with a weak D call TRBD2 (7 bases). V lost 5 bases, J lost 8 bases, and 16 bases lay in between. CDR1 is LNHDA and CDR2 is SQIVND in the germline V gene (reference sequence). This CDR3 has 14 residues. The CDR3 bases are TGTGCCAGTAGTCTAATCCGGGGGGCGTATGAGCAGTTCTTC. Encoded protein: CASSLIRGAYEQFF. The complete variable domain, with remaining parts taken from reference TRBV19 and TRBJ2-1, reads DGGITQSPKYLFRKEGQNVTLSCEQNLNHDAMYWYRQDPGQGLRLIYYSQIVNDFQKGDIAEGYSVSREKKESFPLTVTSAQKNPTAFYLCASSLIRGAYEQFFGPGTRLTVL.

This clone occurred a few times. In DNA form, the CDR3 reads TGTGCCAGCAGCTTGCCAGGGATTGAAAAACTGTTTTTT. As protein: CASSLPGIEKLFF. The J gene is TRBJ1-4, the V gene TRBV7-2, with D maybe TRBD1 (5 bases). Germline lookup yields CDR1 SGHTA and CDR2 FQGNSA. This CDR3 contains 13 residues. The V gene lost 3 bases and the J gene lost 7 bases, with 9 bases spanning the gap.

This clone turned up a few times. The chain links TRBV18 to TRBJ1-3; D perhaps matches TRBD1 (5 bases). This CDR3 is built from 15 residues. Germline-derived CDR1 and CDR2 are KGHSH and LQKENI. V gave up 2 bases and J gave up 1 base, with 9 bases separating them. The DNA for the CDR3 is TGTGCCAGCTCACCAGACAGCGTATCTGGAAACACCATATATTTT. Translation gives CASSPDSVSGNTIYF.

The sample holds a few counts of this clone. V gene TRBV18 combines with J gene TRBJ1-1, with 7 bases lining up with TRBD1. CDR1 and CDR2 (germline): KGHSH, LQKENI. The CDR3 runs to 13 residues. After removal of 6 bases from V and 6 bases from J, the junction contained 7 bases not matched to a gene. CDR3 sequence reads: CASSPGTGAEAFF. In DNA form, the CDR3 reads TGTGCCAGCTCCCCCGGAACAGGGGCTGAAGCTTTCTTT.

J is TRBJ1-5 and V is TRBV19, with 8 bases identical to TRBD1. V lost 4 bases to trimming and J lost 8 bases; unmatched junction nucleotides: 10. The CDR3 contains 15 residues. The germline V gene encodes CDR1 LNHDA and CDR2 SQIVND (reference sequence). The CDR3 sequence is CASSSGQGPMEPQHF. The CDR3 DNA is TGTGCCAGTAGTAGCGGACAGGGTCCTATGGAGCCCCAGCATTTT.

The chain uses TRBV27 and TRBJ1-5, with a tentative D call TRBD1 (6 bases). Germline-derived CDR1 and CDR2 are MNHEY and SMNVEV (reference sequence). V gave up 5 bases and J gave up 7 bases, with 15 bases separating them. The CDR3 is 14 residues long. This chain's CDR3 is CASSLTGREQPQHF. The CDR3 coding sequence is TGTGCCAGCAGTCTAACAGGGAGGGAACAGCCCCAGCATTTT.

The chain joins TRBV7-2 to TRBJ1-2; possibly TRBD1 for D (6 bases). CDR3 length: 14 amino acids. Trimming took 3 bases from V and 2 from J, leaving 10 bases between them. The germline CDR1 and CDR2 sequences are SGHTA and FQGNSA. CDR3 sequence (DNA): TGTGCCAGCAGCTTTTCGGACAGAAACTATGGCTACACCTTC. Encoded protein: CASSFSDRNYGYTF.

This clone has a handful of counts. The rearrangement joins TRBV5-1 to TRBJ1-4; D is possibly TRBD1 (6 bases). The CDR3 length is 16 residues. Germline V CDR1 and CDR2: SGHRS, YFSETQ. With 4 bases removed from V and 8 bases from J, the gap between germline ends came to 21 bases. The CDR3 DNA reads TGCGCCAGCAGCCCCGAGAGGAGACACAGGGACGAAAAACTGTTTTTT. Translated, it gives CASSPERRHRDEKLFF.

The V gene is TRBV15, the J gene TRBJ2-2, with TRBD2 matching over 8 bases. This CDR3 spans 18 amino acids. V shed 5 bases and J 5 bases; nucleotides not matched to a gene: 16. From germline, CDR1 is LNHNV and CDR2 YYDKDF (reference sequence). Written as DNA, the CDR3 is TGTGCCACCAGCTCTCAAATGCCGGGACTAGTCGGGACCGGGGAGCTGTTTTTT. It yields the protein CATSSQMPGLVGTGELFF.

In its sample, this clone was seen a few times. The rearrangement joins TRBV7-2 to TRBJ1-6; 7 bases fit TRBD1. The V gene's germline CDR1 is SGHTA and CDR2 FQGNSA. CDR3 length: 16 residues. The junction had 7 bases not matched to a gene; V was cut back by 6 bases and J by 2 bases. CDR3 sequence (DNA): TGTGCCAGCAGTATACAGGGGCCCCCCTATAATTCACCCCTCCACTTT. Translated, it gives CASSIQGPPYNSPLHF.

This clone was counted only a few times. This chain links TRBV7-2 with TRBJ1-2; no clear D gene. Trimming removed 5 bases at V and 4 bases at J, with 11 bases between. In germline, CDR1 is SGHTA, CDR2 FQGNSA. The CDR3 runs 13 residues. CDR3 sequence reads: CASSTDATYGYTF. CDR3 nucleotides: TGTGCCAGCAGCACAGATGCTACCTATGGCTACACCTTC.

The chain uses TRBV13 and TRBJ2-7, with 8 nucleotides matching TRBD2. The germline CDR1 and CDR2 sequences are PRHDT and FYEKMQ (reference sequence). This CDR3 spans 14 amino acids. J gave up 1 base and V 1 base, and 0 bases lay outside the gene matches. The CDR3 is CASSLERGSYEQYF. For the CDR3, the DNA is TGTGCCAGCAGCTTAGAGCGGGGGTCCTACGAGCAGTACTTC. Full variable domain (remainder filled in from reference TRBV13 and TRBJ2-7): AAGVIQSPRHLIKEKRETATLKCYPIPRHDTVYWYQQGPGQDPQFLISFYEKMQSDKGSIPDRFSAQQFSDYHSELNMSSLELGDSALYFCASSLERGSYEQYFGPGTRLTVT.

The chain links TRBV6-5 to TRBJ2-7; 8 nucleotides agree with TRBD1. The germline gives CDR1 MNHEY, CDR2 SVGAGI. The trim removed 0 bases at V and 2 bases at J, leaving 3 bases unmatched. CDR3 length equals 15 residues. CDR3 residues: CASSYSRDRTYEQYF. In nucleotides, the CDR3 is TGTGCCAGCAGTTACTCGAGGGACAGGACCTACGAGCAGTACTTC.

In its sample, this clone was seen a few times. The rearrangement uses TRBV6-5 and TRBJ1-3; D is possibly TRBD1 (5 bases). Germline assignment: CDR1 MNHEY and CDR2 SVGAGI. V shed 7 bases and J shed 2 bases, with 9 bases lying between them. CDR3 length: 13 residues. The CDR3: CASKRGTGNTIYF. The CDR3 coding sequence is TGTGCCAGCAAGCGGGGCACTGGAAACACCATATATTTT.

The CDR3 nucleotides read TGTGCCAGCAGTACCCCCCGGGACAGGATAGCTTTCTTT. Protein sequence: CASSTPRDRIAFF. The rearrangement links TRBV6-1 to TRBJ1-1; 8 nucleotides align to TRBD1. CDR3 length: 13 amino acids. With 5 bases clipped from V and 10 bases from J, the junction kept 9 bases outside the gene matches. Germline lookup yields CDR1 MNHNS and CDR2 SASEGT.

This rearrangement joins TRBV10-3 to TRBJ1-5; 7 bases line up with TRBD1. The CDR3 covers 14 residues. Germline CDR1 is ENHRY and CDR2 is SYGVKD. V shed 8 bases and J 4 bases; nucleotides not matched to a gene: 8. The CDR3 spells CAIYDRAPNQPQHF. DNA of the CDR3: TGTGCCATCTATGACAGGGCGCCAAATCAGCCCCAGCATTTT.

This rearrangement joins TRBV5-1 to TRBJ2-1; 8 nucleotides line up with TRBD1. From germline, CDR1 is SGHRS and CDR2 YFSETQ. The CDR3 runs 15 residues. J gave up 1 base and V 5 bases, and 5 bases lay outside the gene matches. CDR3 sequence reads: CASRPDRASYNEQFF. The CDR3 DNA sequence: TGCGCCAGCAGGCCGGACAGGGCTTCCTACAATGAGCAGTTCTTC.

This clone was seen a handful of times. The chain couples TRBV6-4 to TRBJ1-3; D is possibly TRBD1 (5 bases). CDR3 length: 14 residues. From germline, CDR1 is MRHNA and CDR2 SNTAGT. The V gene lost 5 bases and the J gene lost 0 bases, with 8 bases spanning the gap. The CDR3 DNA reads TGTGCCAGCAGTCCCGACAGCTCTGGAAACACCATATATTTT. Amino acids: CASSPDSSGNTIYF.